This T cell receptor (beta chain) was identified during a study of T-cell reconstitution after alpha-beta-depleted transplantation in children. Preparation of the TCRbeta library was carried out with unique molecular identifiers. TCRdb ran MiXCR on the PCR reads and lists one entry per CDR3 protein. The table lists roughly 350,000 distinct CDR3 sequences, about 17% of them singletons. Study outcomes and limitations: From newly produced T cells came most of the T-cell counts and diversity one year after transplant.

This clonotype was recorded only once. Its antigen is unidentified. This sequence was found in a male patient aged 2 to 10 who had a stem cell transplant for acute lymphoblastic leukemia, so the T cells may come from the graft donor. This material consisted of PBMCs, mostly from graft donor cells, taken 360 days after TCRalphabeta/CD19-depleted stem cell transplant.

CDR3 sequence (DNA): TGTGCCACCAGTGACCGGACTAGCGGGAGGACAGATACGCAGTATTTT. It encodes CATSDRTSGRTDTQYF. V usage is TRBV24-1 and J usage is TRBJ2-3; TRBD2 matches 14 bases. V trimming: 4 bases; J trimming: 3 bases; junction bases outside the gene matches: 2. This CDR3 contains 16 residues. Germline CDR1 KGHDR, CDR2 SFDVKD.